These 28 T cell receptor beta chains originate from one sample sequenced in a study of T cells in Graves' hyperthyroidism and ophthalmopathy (dated by TCRdb to about 2019). Library preparation employed multiplex PCR. These reads were obtained on an Illumina HiSeq 2000. The TCR beta CDR3 regions were amplified from RNA transcripts. For the first round of RT-PCR on the TCR CDR3, the HTBI primer set was used together with the Qiagen OneStep RT-PCR kit. TCRdb's own reprocessing of the public reads used fastp at Q25 and MiXCR and kept productive beta chains. Identical CDR3 proteins give one entry, which carries the most common genes and DNA. Present in this sample are more than 500,000 distinct CDR3 sequences, approximately 16% of which were seen just once. The ten biggest clones cover 25% to 30% of the sample. The sample was blood. Receptor source: a woman under 40 with Graves' ophthalmopathy.

This clonotype has at least ten counts. V gene TRBV20-1 combines with J gene TRBJ1-1; no firm D call. This CDR3 is 13 amino acids long. V lost 3 bases, J lost 0 bases, and 8 bases lay in between. Germline loops: CDR1 DFQATT, CDR2 SNEGSKA (reference sequence). CDR3 residues: CSASVGVNTEAFF. CDR3 nucleotides: TGCAGTGCTAGCGTAGGTGTGAACACTGAAGCTTTCTTT.

This clonotype was seen many times. The chain joins TRBV11-2 to TRBJ1-1; D uncertain. The V and J ends lost 2 bases and 3 bases respectively, with 7 bases between them. The CDR3 runs to 13 residues. CDR1 and CDR2 from the germline V gene are SGHAT and FQNNGV. CDR3 in amino acids: CASSLSFDTEAFF. The CDR3, as DNA: TGTGCCAGCAGCTTATCGTTTGACACTGAAGCTTTCTTT.

Only a few counts were recorded for this clonotype. The chain joins TRBV30 to TRBJ1-1; tentatively, D is TRBD1 (5 bases). There are 15 residues in the CDR3. Germline CDR1 and CDR2: GTSNPN and SVGIG (reference sequence). Trimming pared 1 base from V and 1 base from J, leaving 13 bases between. Written as DNA, the CDR3 is TGTGCCTGGAGTGGATGGGGGGGTGGGAACACTGAAGCTTTCTTT. It codes for CAWSGWGGGNTEAFF. The variable domain in full, with the rest retrieved from reference TRBV30 and TRBJ1-1, is SQTIHQWPATLVQPVGSPLSLECTVEGTSNPNLYWYRQAAGRGLQLLFYSVGIGQISSEVPQNLSASRPQDRQFILSSKKLLLSDSGFYLCAWSGWGGGNTEAFFGQGTRLTVV.

The rearrangement links TRBV20-1 to TRBJ2-7, with TRBD2 identical over 9 bases. Trimming removed 6 bases from V and 0 bases from J; junction bases left unmatched: 9. The length of the CDR3 is 15 residues. Looked up from germline, CDR1 is DFQATT and CDR2 is SNEGSKA (reference sequence). The CDR3 DNA is TGCAGTGCCGCCCGACTAGCGGTAAGCTCCTACGAGCAGTACTTC. This translates into CSAARLAVSSYEQYF.

This clonotype showed up many times. This chain links TRBV20-1 with TRBJ1-4; 9 bases fit TRBD1. This CDR3 spans 14 amino acids. Germline CDR1 is DFQATT and CDR2 is SNEGSKA (reference sequence). V shed 6 bases, J shed 8 bases, and the junction held 10 bases outside the gene matches. CDR3 DNA: TGCAGTGCCCCAAGACGGACAGGGGAGGAAAAACTGTTTTTT. It is translated as CSAPRRTGEEKLFF.

This clonotype was observed at least ten times. This chain connects TRBV3-1 to TRBJ2-7; D uncertain. V was trimmed by 4 bases and J by 2 bases, leaving 6 bases between them. This CDR3 contains 12 residues. CDR1 is LGHDT, CDR2 YNNKEL, per germline (reference sequence). CDR3 DNA sequence: TGTGCCAGCAGCCCCCAGGCCTACGAGCAGTACTTC. Translation gives CASSPQAYEQYF.

The genes are TRBV18 and TRBJ2-5; tentatively, D is TRBD2 (5 bases). Germline V gene lookup returns CDR1 KGHSH and CDR2 LQKENI. V lost 3 bases to trimming and J lost 14 bases, with 16 bases between them. The CDR3 totals 12 residues. CDR3 amino acids: CASSPSRDHAYF. The CDR3 DNA follows: TGTGCCAGCTCACCCAGCCGGGATCACGCCTACTTC.

In this sample, this clonotype turned up many times. V usage is TRBV7-9 and J usage is TRBJ2-1; 7 bases line up with TRBD1. J gave up 4 bases and V 2 bases, and 2 bases lay outside the gene matches. The CDR3 covers 14 residues. CDR1 is SEHNR and CDR2 is FQNEAQ in the germline V gene (reference sequence). CDR3 DNA: TGTGCCAGCAGCTTACAGGGGGAATACAATGAGCAGTTCTTC. Translated: CASSLQGEYNEQFF.

The chain couples TRBV9 to TRBJ2-3; TRBD2 aligns across 13 bases. Trimming cost V 4 bases and J 5 bases; bases outside gene matches: 10. This CDR3 is 17 amino acids long. Looked up from germline, CDR1 is SGDLS and CDR2 is YYNGEE. This CDR3 reads CASSLGLAGVFGDTQYF. In DNA, the CDR3 is TGTGCCAGCAGCCTCGGACTAGCGGGAGTGTTTGGAGATACGCAGTATTTT.

This chain uses TRBV7-9 with TRBJ2-7; D is unresolved. Trimming left V 3 bases short and J 0 bases short, with 9 bases between. The CDR3 is 14 amino acids. Germline CDR1 SEHNR, CDR2 FQNEAQ (reference sequence). CDR3 bases: TGTGCCAGCAGCTTGGGCGAAACCTCCTACGAGCAGTACTTC. Its protein is CASSLGETSYEQYF.

This clonotype appeared many times. V usage is TRBV3-1 and J usage is TRBJ1-4; D not certain. The germline V and J ends were trimmed by 0 bases and 12 bases, with 14 bases remaining between them. Germline V gene sequence: CDR1 LGHDT, CDR2 YNNKEL (reference sequence). The CDR3 is 14 residues long. CDR3 nucleotides: TGTGCCAGCAGCCAAGAATCTGGCGGGCTTGAACTGTTTTTT. Translation: CASSQESGGLELFF. The full variable domain, in which reference TRBV3-1 and TRBJ1-4 provide the parts outside the CDR3, is DTAVSQTPKYLVTQMGNDKSIKCEQNLGHDTMYWYKQDSKKFLKIMFSYNNKELIINETVPNRFSPKSPDKAHLNLHINSLELGDSAVYFCASSQESGGLELFFGSGTQLSVL.

This clonotype was found many times. The chain employs TRBV7-9 and TRBJ2-3; tentatively, D is TRBD1 (5 bases). Germline CDR1 reads SEHNR; CDR2 reads FQNEAQ (reference sequence). Trimming cost V 4 bases and J 4 bases, with 6 bases left between them. The CDR3 has 12 amino acids. CDR3 coding DNA: TGTGCCAGCAGCTGGGGCCCAGATACGCAGTATTTT. The encoded protein is CASSWGPDTQYF.

Only a few counts were recorded for this clonotype. CDR3 sequence (DNA): TGTGCCAGCAGCCAAACACCGGGACTAGCGACGTACAATGAGCAGTTCTTC. Amino acid sequence: CASSQTPGLATYNEQFF. This sequence joins TRBV4-2 and TRBJ2-1, with 10 bases identical to TRBD2. The CDR3 runs to 17 residues. Looked up from germline, CDR1 is LGHNA and CDR2 is YNFKEQ. J lost 4 bases, V lost 2 bases, and 8 bases had no gene match.

This clonotype was seen many times. The chain couples TRBV5-1 to TRBJ2-7, with TRBD1 as a possible D gene (5 bases). Trimming took off 0 bases at V and 3 bases at J, with 7 bases between the two ends. Germline loops: CDR1 SGHRS, CDR2 YFSETQ. This CDR3 comprises 13 residues. The CDR3 nucleotides read TGCGCCAGCAGCTTGGAGGGGCTCTACGAGCAGTACTTC. Amino acid sequence: CASSLEGLYEQYF.

The chain combines TRBV19 with TRBJ1-1; D is perhaps TRBD1 (5 bases). V was shortened by 2 bases and J by 0 bases, with 16 bases between the two germline ends. This CDR3 region has 17 residues. The V gene's germline CDR1 is LNHDA and CDR2 SQIVND (reference sequence). CDR3 sequence (DNA): TGTGCCAGTAGTATATGGGACCTGGAGGGGATGAACACTGAAGCTTTCTTT. Its translation is CASSIWDLEGMNTEAFF.

The V and J genes are TRBV2 and TRBJ2-7, with TRBD1 matching 7 bases. The trim removed 7 bases at V and 0 bases at J, leaving 6 bases unmatched. Germline assignment: CDR1 SNHLY and CDR2 FYNNEI. The CDR3 is made up of 14 amino acids. CDR3 protein: CASKGDRPSYEQYF. Written as DNA, the CDR3 is TGTGCCAGCAAGGGGGACAGACCCTCCTACGAGCAGTACTTC.

This clonotype was observed a few times. The V call is TRBV9, the J call TRBJ2-7, with TRBD1 as a possible D gene (6 bases). The CDR3 covers 14 residues. Per germline, CDR1 SGDLS and CDR2 YYNGEE. Trimming stripped 0 bases from V and 3 bases from J, with 10 bases between. The CDR3 here is CASSVARGGYEQYF. CDR3 bases: TGTGCCAGCAGCGTAGCCAGGGGTGGCTACGAGCAGTACTTC. Based on the CDR3 plus reference TRBV9 and TRBJ2-7, the full variable domain is DSGVTQTPKHLITATGQRVTLRCSPRSGDLSVYWYQQSLDQGLQFLIQYYNGEERAKGNILERFSAQQFPDLHSELNLSSLELGDSALYFCASSVARGGYEQYFGPGTRLTVT.

This clonotype was recorded at least ten times. This rearrangement joins TRBV6-1 to TRBJ1-6, with 9 positions matching TRBD1. Germline lookup yields CDR1 MNHNS and CDR2 SASEGT. The CDR3 sequence is 15 residues long. V lost 4 bases, J lost 7 bases, and 5 bases stayed unmatched. Here the CDR3 DNA reads TGTGCCAGCAGTGGCACCGGGACAGGGAATTCACCCCTCCACTTT. It is translated as CASSGTGTGNSPLHF.

The chain couples TRBV29-1 to TRBJ2-1; weak D call: TRBD2 (6 bases). Trimming pared 3 bases from V and 3 bases from J, leaving 15 bases between. CDR1 is SQVTM and CDR2 is ANQGSEA in the germline V gene. The CDR3 contains 15 residues. The CDR3 here is CSVDATSIGYNEQFF. CDR3 DNA: TGCAGCGTTGATGCGACTAGTATCGGCTACAATGAGCAGTTCTTC.

The chain has TRBV20-1 and TRBJ2-7, with 7 bases matching TRBD2. The V gene's germline CDR1 is DFQATT and CDR2 SNEGSKA (reference sequence). The J segment lost 5 bases and the V segment lost 2 bases, leaving 15 bases of the junction unmatched. CDR3 length: 16 amino acids. The CDR3: CSARSSLAEGYHEQYF. CDR3 DNA sequence: TGCAGTGCTAGAAGCTCCCTAGCGGAAGGGTACCACGAGCAGTACTTC.

This clonotype was seen repeatedly, ten times or more. This rearrangement joins TRBV5-1 to TRBJ2-7; a weak D match, TRBD1 (6 bases). Trimming stripped 4 bases from V and 0 bases from J, with 17 bases between. Germline CDR1 is SGHRS and CDR2 is YFSETQ. The CDR3 is 16 amino acids. As DNA, the CDR3 is TGCGCCAGCAGCCCTGGACAGCAAACCCTCTCCTACGAGCAGTACTTC. As protein: CASSPGQQTLSYEQYF.

This clonotype was counted only a few times. This sequence joins TRBV19 and TRBJ2-2, with D perhaps matching TRBD1 (6 bases). CDR1 is LNHDA and CDR2 is SQIVND in the germline V gene (reference sequence). CDR3 length: 15 amino acids. V gave up 5 bases and J gave up 7 bases, with 17 bases separating them. Here the CDR3 DNA reads TGTGCCAGTAGTGTACAGGGAATGTTAGGCGGGGAGCTGTTTTTT. It translates to CASSVQGMLGGELFF.

As to this clonotype: A much bigger clone sits one base away, suggesting this may be a read error. The chain combines TRBV3-1 with TRBJ2-3; 10 bases fit TRBD2. The V gene's germline CDR1 is LGHDT and CDR2 YNNKEL (reference sequence). The CDR3 is 15 residues long. The CDR3 DNA reads TGTACCAGCAGCCCGCTAGCGGGAGACACAGATACGCAGTATTTT. It specifies CTSSPLAGDTDTQYF.

In its sample, this clonotype was seen many times. The chain recombines TRBV5-1 with TRBJ1-5; D gene unclear. The CDR3 consists of 15 residues. V lost 0 bases to trimming and J lost 1 base, with 8 bases between them. The germline gives CDR1 SGHRS, CDR2 YFSETQ. CDR3 sequence (DNA): TGCGCCAGCAGCTTGGGGGGAGTCAGCAATCAGCCCCAGCATTTT. It yields the protein CASSLGGVSNQPQHF.

In its sample, this clonotype was seen a few times. The chain uses TRBV5-8 and TRBJ1-5; D is ambiguous. V was trimmed by 2 bases and J by 0 bases, leaving 15 bases between them. The CDR3 sequence is 17 residues long. Germline V CDR1 and CDR2: SGHTS, YDEGEE. DNA of the CDR3: TGTGCCAGCAGCTTTTTGGGCAGCCGGTATAGCAATCAGCCCCAGCATTTT. It encodes CASSFLGSRYSNQPQHF.

This clonotype was picked up many times. The chain joins TRBV28 to TRBJ1-6; tentatively, D is TRBD1 (5 bases). The CDR3 totals 11 residues. Germline V gives CDR1 MDHEN, CDR2 SYDVKM. Deletions cut 7 bases from V and 14 bases from J, with 12 bases between. The CDR3 region is CASTGTQALHF. In DNA form, the CDR3 reads TGTGCCAGCACTGGGACCCAAGCCCTCCACTTT.

The genes are TRBV6-2 or TRBV6-3 and TRBJ1-5; D might be TRBD1 (6 bases). This CDR3 is 15 amino acids long. V lost 8 bases, J lost 5 bases, and 19 bases lay in between. Per the germline V gene, CDR1 is MNHEY and CDR2 is SVGEGT. CDR3 in DNA: TGTGCCAGCGGCTCCGGGACATTGGGATATCAGCCCCAGCATTTT. Translation gives CASGSGTLGYQPQHF.

This clonotype has ten or more counts. The J gene is TRBJ2-3, the V gene TRBV7-8, with a weak D call TRBD2 (6 bases). CDR1 and CDR2 from the germline V gene are SGHVS and FQNEAQ. Trimming removed 8 bases at V and 2 bases at J, with 14 bases between. The CDR3 runs to 14 residues. In nucleotides, the CDR3 is TGTGCCAGCGTCCGGGGAGGAGCCACAGATACGCAGTATTTT. Its translation: CASVRGGATDTQYF.